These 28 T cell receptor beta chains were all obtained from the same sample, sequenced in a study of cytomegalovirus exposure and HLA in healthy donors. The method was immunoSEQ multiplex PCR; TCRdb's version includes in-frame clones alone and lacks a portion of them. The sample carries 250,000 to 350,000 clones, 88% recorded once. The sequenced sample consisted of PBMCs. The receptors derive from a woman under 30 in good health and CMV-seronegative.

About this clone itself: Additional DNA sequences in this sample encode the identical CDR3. The CDR3 reads CASSADRGGTEAFF. The CDR3 DNA reads as TGTGCCAGCAGCGCCGACAGGGGAGGTACTGAAGCTTTCTTT. The J gene is TRBJ1-1, the V gene TRBV7-3, with 8 nucleotides matching TRBD1. The CDR3 totals 14 residues. From germline, CDR1 is SGHTA and CDR2 FQGTGA. Unmatched junction bases numbered 7, after V lost 5 bases and J lost 5 bases.

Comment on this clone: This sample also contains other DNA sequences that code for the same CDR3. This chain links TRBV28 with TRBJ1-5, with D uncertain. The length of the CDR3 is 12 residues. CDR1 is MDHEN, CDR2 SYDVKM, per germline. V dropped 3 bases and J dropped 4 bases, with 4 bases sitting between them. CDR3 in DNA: TGTGCCAGCAGTTTCGGTAATCAGCCCCAGCATTTT. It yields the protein CASSFGNQPQHF.

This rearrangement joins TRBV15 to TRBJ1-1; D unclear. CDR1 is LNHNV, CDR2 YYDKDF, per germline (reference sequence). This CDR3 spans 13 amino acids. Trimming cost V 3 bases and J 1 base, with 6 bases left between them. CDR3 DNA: TGTGCCACCAGCAGCAGTGCGAACACTGAAGCTTTCTTT. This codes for CATSSSANTEAFF.

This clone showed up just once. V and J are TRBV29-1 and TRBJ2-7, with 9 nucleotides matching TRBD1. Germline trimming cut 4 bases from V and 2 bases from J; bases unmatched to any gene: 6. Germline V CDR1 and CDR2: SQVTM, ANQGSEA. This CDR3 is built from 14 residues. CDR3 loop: CSVGGGTGPYEQYF. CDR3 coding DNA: TGCAGCGTTGGGGGTGGGACAGGGCCCTACGAGCAGTACTTC.

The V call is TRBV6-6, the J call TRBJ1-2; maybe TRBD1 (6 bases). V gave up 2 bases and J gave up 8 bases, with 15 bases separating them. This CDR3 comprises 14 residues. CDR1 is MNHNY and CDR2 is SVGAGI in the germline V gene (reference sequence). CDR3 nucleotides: TGTGCCAGCAGTTACGCGGGGGCGAATAAGGGCTACACCTTC. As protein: CASSYAGANKGYTF.

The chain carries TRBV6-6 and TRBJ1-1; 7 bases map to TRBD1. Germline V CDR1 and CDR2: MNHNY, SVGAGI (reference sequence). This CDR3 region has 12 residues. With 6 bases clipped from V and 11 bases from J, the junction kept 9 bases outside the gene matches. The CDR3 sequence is CASRNQGDWAFF. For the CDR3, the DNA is TGTGCCAGCAGAAATCAGGGGGATTGGGCTTTCTTT.

CDR3 loop: CASSSRQGATVDTQYF. The CDR3 DNA follows: TGTGCCAGCAGCTCGAGACAGGGGGCGACTGTAGATACGCAGTATTTT. The rearrangement uses TRBV11-1 and TRBJ2-3, with TRBD1 matching over 10 bases. Germline assignment: CDR1 SGHAT and CDR2 FQDESV (reference sequence). Germline trimming cut 4 bases from V and 5 bases from J; bases unmatched to any gene: 9. CDR3 size: 16 residues.

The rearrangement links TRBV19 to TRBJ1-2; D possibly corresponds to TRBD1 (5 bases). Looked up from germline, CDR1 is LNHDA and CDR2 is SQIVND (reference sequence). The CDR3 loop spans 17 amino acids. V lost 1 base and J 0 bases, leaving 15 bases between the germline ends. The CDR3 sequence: CASSIALRQKANYGYTF. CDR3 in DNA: TGTGCCAGTAGTATAGCCCTCAGACAGAAAGCTAACTATGGCTACACCTTC.

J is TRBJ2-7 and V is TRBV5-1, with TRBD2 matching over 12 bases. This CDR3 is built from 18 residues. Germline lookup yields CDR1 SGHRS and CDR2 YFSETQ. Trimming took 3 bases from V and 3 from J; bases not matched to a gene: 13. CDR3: CASSSTLGLAGQNYEQYF. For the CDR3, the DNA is TGCGCCAGCAGCTCGACATTAGGACTAGCGGGACAAAACTACGAGCAGTACTTC.

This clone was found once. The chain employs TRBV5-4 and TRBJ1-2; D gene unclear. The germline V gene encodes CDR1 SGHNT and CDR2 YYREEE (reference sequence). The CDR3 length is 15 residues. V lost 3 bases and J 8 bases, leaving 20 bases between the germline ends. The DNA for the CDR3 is TGTGCCAGCAGCTCCATTGAGGGCAGCGTATGGGGCTACACCTTC. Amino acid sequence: CASSSIEGSVWGYTF.

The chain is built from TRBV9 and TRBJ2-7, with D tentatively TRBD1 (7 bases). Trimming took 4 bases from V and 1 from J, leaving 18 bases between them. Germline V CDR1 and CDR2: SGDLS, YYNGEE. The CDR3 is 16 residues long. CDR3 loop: CASSRGGSGFSYEQYF. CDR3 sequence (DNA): TGTGCCAGCAGCAGAGGGGGCAGCGGGTTTTCCTACGAGCAGTACTTC.

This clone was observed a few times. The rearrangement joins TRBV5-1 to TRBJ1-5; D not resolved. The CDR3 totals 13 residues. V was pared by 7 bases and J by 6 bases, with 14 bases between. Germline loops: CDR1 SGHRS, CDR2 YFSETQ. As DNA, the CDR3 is TGCGCCAGCCGTCCTGGAGAGGGTCAGCCCCAGCATTTT. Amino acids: CASRPGEGQPQHF.

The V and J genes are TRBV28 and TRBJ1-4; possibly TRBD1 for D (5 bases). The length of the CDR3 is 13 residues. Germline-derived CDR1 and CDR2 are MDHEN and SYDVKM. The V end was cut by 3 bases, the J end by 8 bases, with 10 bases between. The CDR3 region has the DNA TGTGCCAGCAGTTTGACGGGGGACGAAAAACTGTTTTTT. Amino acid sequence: CASSLTGDEKLFF.

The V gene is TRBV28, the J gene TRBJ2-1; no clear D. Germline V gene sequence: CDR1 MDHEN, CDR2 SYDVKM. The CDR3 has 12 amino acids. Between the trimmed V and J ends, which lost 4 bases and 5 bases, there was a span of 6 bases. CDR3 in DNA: TGTGCCAGCAGTTCCTATAACAATGAGCAGTTCTTC. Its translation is CASSSYNNEQFF.

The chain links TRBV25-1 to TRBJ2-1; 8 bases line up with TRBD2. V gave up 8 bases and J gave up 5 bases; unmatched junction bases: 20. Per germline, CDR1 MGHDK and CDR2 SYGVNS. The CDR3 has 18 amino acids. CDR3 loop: CASSPVRKVTSGHNEQFF. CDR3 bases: TGTGCCAGCTCGCCGGTAAGGAAGGTAACTAGCGGACACAATGAGCAGTTCTTC.

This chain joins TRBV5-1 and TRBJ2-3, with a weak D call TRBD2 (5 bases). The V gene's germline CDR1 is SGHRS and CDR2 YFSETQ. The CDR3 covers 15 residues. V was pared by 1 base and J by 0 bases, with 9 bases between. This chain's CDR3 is CASSLSGPSTDTQYF. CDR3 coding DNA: TGCGCCAGCAGCTTGAGCGGTCCTAGCACAGATACGCAGTATTTT.

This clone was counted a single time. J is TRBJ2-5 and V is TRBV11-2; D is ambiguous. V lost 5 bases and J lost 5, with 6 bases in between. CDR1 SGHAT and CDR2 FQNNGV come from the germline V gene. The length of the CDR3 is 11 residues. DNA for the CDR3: TGTGCCAGCAGCCTTAGCGAGACCCAGTACTTC. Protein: CASSLSETQYF.

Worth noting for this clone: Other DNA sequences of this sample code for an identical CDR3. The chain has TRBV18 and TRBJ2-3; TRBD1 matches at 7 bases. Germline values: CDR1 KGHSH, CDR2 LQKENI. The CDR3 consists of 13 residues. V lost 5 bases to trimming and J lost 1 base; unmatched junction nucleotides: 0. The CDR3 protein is CASSGQGTDTQYF. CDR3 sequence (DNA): TGTGCCAGCTCAGGACAGGGCACAGATACGCAGTATTTT.

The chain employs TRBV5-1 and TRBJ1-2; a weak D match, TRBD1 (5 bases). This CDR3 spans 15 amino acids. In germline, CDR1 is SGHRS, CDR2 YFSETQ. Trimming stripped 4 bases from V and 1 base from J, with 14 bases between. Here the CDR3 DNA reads TGCGCCAGCAGCACCGCATCAGGGCTTAACTATGGCTACACCTTC. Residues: CASSTASGLNYGYTF.

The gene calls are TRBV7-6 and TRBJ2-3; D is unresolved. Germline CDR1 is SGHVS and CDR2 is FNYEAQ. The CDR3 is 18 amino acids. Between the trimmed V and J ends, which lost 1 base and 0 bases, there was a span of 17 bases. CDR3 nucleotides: TGTGCCAGCAGCTTAGAGAGTCTGTCCATATCAAGCACAGATACGCAGTATTTT. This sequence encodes CASSLESLSISSTDTQYF.

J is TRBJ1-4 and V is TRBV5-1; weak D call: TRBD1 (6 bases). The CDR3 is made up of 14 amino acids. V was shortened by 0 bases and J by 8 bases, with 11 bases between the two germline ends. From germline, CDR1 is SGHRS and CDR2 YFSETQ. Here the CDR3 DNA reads TGCGCCAGCAGCTTGGACAGGGCTGGGGAAAAACTGTTTTTT. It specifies CASSLDRAGEKLFF.

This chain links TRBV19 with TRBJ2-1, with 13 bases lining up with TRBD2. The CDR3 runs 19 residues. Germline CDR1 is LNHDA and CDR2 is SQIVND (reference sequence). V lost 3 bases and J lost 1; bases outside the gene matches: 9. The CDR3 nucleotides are TGTGCCAGTAGTATGGGACTAGCGGGATACAAGGAGTCCTACAATGAGCAGTTCTTC. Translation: CASSMGLAGYKESYNEQFF.

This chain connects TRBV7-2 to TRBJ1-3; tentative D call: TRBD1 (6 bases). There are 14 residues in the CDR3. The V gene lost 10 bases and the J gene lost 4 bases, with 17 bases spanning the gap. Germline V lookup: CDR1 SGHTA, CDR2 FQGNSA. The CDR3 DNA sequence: TGTGCCACCAAGGGCAGGGGATCGGGAAACACCATATATTTT. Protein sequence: CATKGRGSGNTIYF.

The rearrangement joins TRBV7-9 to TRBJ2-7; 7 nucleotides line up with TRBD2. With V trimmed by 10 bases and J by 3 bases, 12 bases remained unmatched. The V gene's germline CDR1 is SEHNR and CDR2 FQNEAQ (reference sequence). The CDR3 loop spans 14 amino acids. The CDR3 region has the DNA TGTGCCACCTCCACTAGCGCCGGAGACTACGAGCAGTACTTC. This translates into CATSTSAGDYEQYF.

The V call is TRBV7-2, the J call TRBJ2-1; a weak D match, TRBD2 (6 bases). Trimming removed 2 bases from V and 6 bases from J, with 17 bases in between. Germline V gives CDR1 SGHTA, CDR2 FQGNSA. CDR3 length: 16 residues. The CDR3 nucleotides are TGTGCCAGCAGCTTATTCGCATCGGCCGGGGGCAATGAGCAGTTCTTC. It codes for CASSLFASAGGNEQFF.

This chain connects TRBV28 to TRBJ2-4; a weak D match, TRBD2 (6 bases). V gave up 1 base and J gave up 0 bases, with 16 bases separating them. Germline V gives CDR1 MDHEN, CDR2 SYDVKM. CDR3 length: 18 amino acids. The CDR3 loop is CASSLLEGPALAKNIQYF. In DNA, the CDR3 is TGTGCCAGCAGTTTATTGGAGGGCCCCGCACTAGCCAAAAACATTCAGTACTTC.

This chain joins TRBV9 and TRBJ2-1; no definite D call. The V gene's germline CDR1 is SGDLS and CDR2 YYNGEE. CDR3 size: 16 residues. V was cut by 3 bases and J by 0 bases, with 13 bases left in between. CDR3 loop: CASSAHSRSSYNEQFF. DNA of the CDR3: TGTGCCAGCAGCGCCCATAGCAGAAGCTCCTACAATGAGCAGTTCTTC.

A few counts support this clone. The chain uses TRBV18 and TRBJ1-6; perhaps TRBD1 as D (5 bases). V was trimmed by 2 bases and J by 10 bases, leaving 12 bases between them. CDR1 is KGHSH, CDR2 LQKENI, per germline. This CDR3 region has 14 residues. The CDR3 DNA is TGTGCCAGCTCACCAAGGGGAAGTGGATCACCCCTCCACTTT. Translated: CASSPRGSGSPLHF.